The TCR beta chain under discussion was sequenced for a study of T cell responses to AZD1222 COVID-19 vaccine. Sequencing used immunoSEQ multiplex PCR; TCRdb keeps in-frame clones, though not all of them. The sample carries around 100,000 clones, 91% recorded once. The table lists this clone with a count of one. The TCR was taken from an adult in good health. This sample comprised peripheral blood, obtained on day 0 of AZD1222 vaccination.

The CDR3 region is CASSPPGLGSTDTQYF. As DNA, the CDR3 is TGCGCCAGCAGCCCGCCGGGACTAGGGAGCACAGATACGCAGTATTTT. This chain links TRBV5-1 with TRBJ2-3; 8 bases map to TRBD2. V shed 4 bases and J 0 bases; nucleotides not matched to a gene: 7. The CDR3 length is 16 residues. Germline CDR1 is SGHRS and CDR2 is YFSETQ.